A selection of T cell receptor beta chains follows, all from one sample in a study of blood T cell repertoires in COVID-19. The method was immunoSEQ multiplex PCR; TCRdb's version includes in-frame clones alone and lacks a portion of them. Counted here are 200,000 to 250,000 clones, around 84% occurring once; the ten biggest clones make up about 12%. Sequencing used peripheral blood. The receptors were gathered from a human donor in a cohort sampled during active COVID-19. The CDR3 runs from the conserved cysteine through the conserved F or W. D genes are given only for firm matches. Some rows have no size entry. The others give once, few or many, or a class for an expanded clone.

TGTGCCAGCAGTTTAACAGGGGGCGGTGAAAAACTGTTTTTT | CASSLTGGGEKLFF | NA | TRBD1 | TRBJ1-4 | TRBV28
TGCGCCAGCAGCTTGCAGGGTGGCCGGACCACCGGGGAGCTGTTTTTT | CASSLQGGRTTGELFF | once | NA | TRBJ2-2 | TRBV5-1
TGTGCCAGCAGCCGAGACGGGACTTCTTACAATGAGCAGTTCTTC | CASSRDGTSYNEQFF | NA | NA | TRBJ2-1 | TRBV5-4
TGTGCCAGCAGTGAATGGGGGAGGACTCCGAGGGAGCAGTACTTC | CASSEWGRTPREQYF | NA | NA | TRBJ2-7 | TRBV25-1
TGCGCCAGCAGCTTGGTAGGGGCGCAGAGCACTGAAGCTTTCTTT | CASSLVGAQSTEAFF | once | NA | TRBJ1-1 | TRBV5-1
TGTGCCAGCTCACCCTCGGACAGGGCATTCGATGAGCAGTTCTTC | CASSPSDRAFDEQFF | NA | TRBD1 | TRBJ2-1 | TRBV18
TGTGCCAGCAGTCCAACAGGCAACTATGGCTACACCTTC | CASSPTGNYGYTF | NA | NA | TRBJ1-2 | TRBV27
TGTGCCAGCAGTTTGGGGGGGAACACTGAAGCTTTCTTT | CASSLGGNTEAFF | NA | NA | TRBJ1-1 | TRBV28
TGTGCCTTACCACGGGAGTCCGGAGATACGCAGTATTTT | CALPRESGDTQYF | once | NA | TRBJ2-3 | TRBV30
TGTGCCAGCTCATTGGGACTAGCGGGGCCCTCTGGGGCCAACGTCCTGACTTTC | CASSLGLAGPSGANVLTF | NA | TRBD2 | TRBJ2-6 | TRBV18
TGTGCCAGCAGCTCCCCGACAGGGAACGGCTACACCTTC | CASSSPTGNGYTF | once | TRBD1 | TRBJ1-2 | TRBV7-2
TGTGCCAGCAGTTTATTTGGGCAGGGGAGGGGAGAGACCCAGTACTTC | CASSLFGQGRGETQYF | many | NA | TRBJ2-5 | TRBV28
TGTGCCAGCTCAGACAGGGTTTATGGCTACACCTTC | CASSDRVYGYTF | NA | TRBD1 | TRBJ1-2 | TRBV28
TGTGCCAGCAGCTTGGGCAGGAACTATGGCTACACCTTC | CASSLGRNYGYTF | once | NA | TRBJ1-2 | TRBV7-2
TGTGCCAGCTCACAGGGCCAAGGGGAAACTGAAGCTTTCTTT | CASSQGQGETEAFF | NA | NA | TRBJ1-1 | TRBV18
TGTGCCAGCAGCTTAGAAGCAGGGAGGAGCACTGAAGCTTTCTTT | CASSLEAGRSTEAFF | NA | NA | TRBJ1-1 | TRBV7-2
TGTGCCAGCAGCCAAGGCGGTCCCCAGAGCTCCTACAATGAGCAGTTCTTC | CASSQGGPQSSYNEQFF | few | NA | TRBJ2-1 | TRBV4-2
TGTGCCAGCAGCTTAAGAGGATACAGGGGGGAGACCCAGTACTTC | CASSLRGYRGETQYF | NA | TRBD1 | TRBJ2-5 | TRBV7-2
TGCGCCAGCAGTTCCGGGACAATTCGGGCTGAAGCTTTCTTT | CASSSGTIRAEAFF | NA | NA | TRBJ1-1 | TRBV10-1
TGTGCCATCAGTGAGTCTATGGGGACAGGCTCTAGCAATCAGCCCCAGCATTTT | CAISESMGTGSSNQPQHF | NA | TRBD1 | TRBJ1-5 | TRBV10-3
TGTGCCAGCAGTATATCCGGGACAGGGAGGAGTGGCTACACCTTC | CASSISGTGRSGYTF | NA | TRBD1 | TRBJ1-2 | TRBV6-6
TGTGCCAGCAGCTTGCGCAGGGCCCAAGAGACCCAGTACTTC | CASSLRRAQETQYF | NA | NA | TRBJ2-5 | TRBV7-2
TGTGCCAGTAGTACAGGACAGGAGAACACTGAAGCTTTCTTT | CASSTGQENTEAFF | NA | TRBD1 | TRBJ1-1 | TRBV19
TGTGCCAGCAGTCCCCGCTCCTACAGGGTTCTGTACGAGCAGTACTTC | CASSPRSYRVLYEQYF | NA | NA | TRBJ2-7 | TRBV27
TGCAGCGTTTTGTCGGGAGGAGTGACCGGGGAGCTGTTTTTT | CSVLSGGVTGELFF | NA | TRBD2 | TRBJ2-2 | TRBV29-1
TGTGCCAGCAGTTTATCGCTAGCGGTCTCCTACAATGAGCAGTTCTTC | CASSLSLAVSYNEQFF | NA | TRBD2 | TRBJ2-1 | TRBV27
TGCAGTGCTAGTCCTACTCCCGGTCTGCCCCAGCATTTT | CSASPTPGLPQHF | NA | NA | TRBJ1-5 | TRBV20-1
TGTGCCAGCAGCTTGGGTGGGGCCTTGAACACTGAAGCTTTCTTT | CASSLGGALNTEAFF | NA | NA | TRBJ1-1 | TRBV5-5
TGTGCCAGCAAACAGGGTTACAATCAGCCCCAGCATTTT | CASKQGYNQPQHF | NA | NA | TRBJ1-5 | TRBV6-1
TGCAGTGCTAGTGAGGGCGACTATAGGGATCAGCCCCAGCATTTT | CSASEGDYRDQPQHF | NA | NA | TRBJ1-5 | TRBV20-1
TGTGCCAGCAGCGGAATAGCGGGAGCCCCGGGGGGGGAGCTGTTTTTT | CASSGIAGAPGGELFF | NA | TRBD2 | TRBJ2-2 | TRBV9
TGTGCCAGCAGATCCTACAGGAACACTGAAGCTTTCTTT | CASRSYRNTEAFF | NA | NA | TRBJ1-1 | TRBV2
TGTGCCACCAGTGATTTTGGGGGGTGCACTGAAGCTTTCTTT | CATSDFGGCTEAFF | NA | NA | TRBJ1-1 | TRBV24-1
TGTGCCAGCTCTCTCCGCGTAACAGACAGTAATTCACCCCTCCACTTT | CASSLRVTDSNSPLHF | NA | NA | TRBJ1-6 | TRBV18
TGCGCCAGCAGCCAAGATCCCATTAGTTTAGCGGGGTTAGATACGCAGTATTTT | CASSQDPISLAGLDTQYF | NA | TRBD2 | TRBJ2-3 | TRBV4-1
TGTGCCAGCAGTGATACCGGGACAGGGGGATACGAGCAGTACTTC | CASSDTGTGGYEQYF | NA | TRBD1 | TRBJ2-7 | TRBV6-1
TGCGCCAGCAGCCCCCTAGGTGGAACCTACGAGCAGTACTTC | CASSPLGGTYEQYF | NA | NA | TRBJ2-7 | TRBV4-1
TGTGCCAGCAGTCCCGACATCCAGGGGCGCAATCAGCCCCAGCATTTT | CASSPDIQGRNQPQHF | NA | NA | TRBJ1-5 | TRBV27
TGTGCCAGCACGTCGAGGTGGGCCGGGGAGCTGTTTTTT | CASTSRWAGELFF | few | NA | TRBJ2-2 | TRBV6-5
TGTGCCAGCACTTTTCGACTAGCGGGAGGGCCTGGGACCGGGGAGCTGTTTTTT | CASTFRLAGGPGTGELFF | NA | TRBD2 | TRBJ2-2 | TRBV27
TGTGCCAGCAGCACAGACAGGGCCCATGGCTACACCTTC | CASSTDRAHGYTF | NA | TRBD1 | TRBJ1-2 | TRBV6-5
TGTGCCAGCAGCGGACCAGGGACAGGGGAAGACGGTTCCTACGAGCAGTACTTC | CASSGPGTGEDGSYEQYF | NA | TRBD1 | TRBJ2-7 | TRBV7-9
TGTGCCAGCAGCTACGACTTGCGGGGGGTGGCTTTCTTT | CASSYDLRGVAFF | NA | NA | TRBJ1-1 | TRBV11-2
TGTGCCAGCAGCCAAGCGGGGACAGGGAAGGTGGGAAACACCATATATTTT | CASSQAGTGKVGNTIYF | NA | TRBD1 | TRBJ1-3 | TRBV3-1/TRBV3-2
TGTGCCAGCAGTAACAGGGGCACTGGAAACACCATATATTTT | CASSNRGTGNTIYF | NA | TRBD1 | TRBJ1-3 | TRBV28
TGTGCTAGCAGTAGGACAGATAGGGGTTACAATGAGCAGTTCTTC | CASSRTDRGYNEQFF | once | NA | TRBJ2-1 | TRBV7-7
TGTGCCAGCAGCCCAACCCCCTTACGGGAGGGCCTTACAGATACGCAGTATTTT | CASSPTPLREGLTDTQYF | NA | TRBD2 | TRBJ2-3 | TRBV3-1/TRBV3-2
TGTGCCAGCAGCTCCTACAGCTCCTACAATGAGCAGTTCTTC | CASSSYSSYNEQFF | many | NA | TRBJ2-1 | TRBV5-8
TGTGCCAGCAGCCAAGATCTGAATCAGCCCCAGCATTTT | CASSQDLNQPQHF | NA | NA | TRBJ1-5 | TRBV4-2
TGTGCCAGCAGCCAAGATCTCCCAGGGGGCACCTACGAGCAGTACTTC | CASSQDLPGGTYEQYF | NA | TRBD1 | TRBJ2-7 | TRBV3-1/TRBV3-2
TGTGCCAGCAGCCTAGACAGCGGGAGCTCCTACGAGCAGTACTTC | CASSLDSGSSYEQYF | NA | TRBD2 | TRBJ2-7 | TRBV7-9
TGTGCCAGCAGCCTTGAAGCGAGCGGTTCAAACGAGCAGTACTTC | CASSLEASGSNEQYF | NA | NA | TRBJ2-7 | TRBV4-2
TGCGCCAGCAGCGCCACAGGGGCGGTTTTCCCTAATGAAAAACTGTTTTTT | CASSATGAVFPNEKLFF | NA | TRBD1 | TRBJ1-4 | TRBV5-1
TGTGCCAGCAGCTTAACACTAGCGGTTAGCACAGATACGCAGTATTTT | CASSLTLAVSTDTQYF | once | TRBD2 | TRBJ2-3 | TRBV7-2
TGTGCCAGTAGTAGGAGGACAGGAGAGGGAACCTACAATGAGCAGTTCTTC | CASSRRTGEGTYNEQFF | few | TRBD1 | TRBJ2-1 | TRBV19
TGTGCCAGCAGCGTAGAAAGGGGTGAGGATCCTTATGAAAAACTGTTTTTT | CASSVERGEDPYEKLFF | NA | NA | TRBJ1-4 | TRBV9
TGTGCCAGCAGCGAGGGCAATCAGCCCCAGCATTTT | CASSEGNQPQHF | NA | NA | TRBJ1-5 | TRBV6-2/TRBV6-3
TGTGCCAGCAGTCCGGTCGGGAGGGGCCTTAATGAGCAGTTCTTC | CASSPVGRGLNEQFF | NA | TRBD2 | TRBJ2-1 | TRBV28
TGCGCCAGCAGCTCGACTAGCGGGAGGGGTGGTACAGATACGCAGTATTTT | CASSSTSGRGGTDTQYF | NA | TRBD2 | TRBJ2-3 | TRBV5-1